Listed below are T cell receptor beta chains from one sample, sequenced in a study of blood T cell repertoires in COVID-19. The method was immunoSEQ multiplex PCR; TCRdb's version includes in-frame clones alone and lacks a portion of them. Among 150,000 to 200,000 clones listed, 75% to 85% were seen once. Sequencing input: peripheral blood. The source is a woman between 35 and 50 years old with COVID-19, enrolled during active disease. Each CDR3 is given with its conserved first and last residue. D genes are given only for firm matches. A clone size is listed for some rows: how often the clone was seen (once, few, many), or a class if it is expanded.

d_call j_call clone_size v_call cdr3_aa cdr3_nt
NA TRBJ1-5 NA TRBV12-3/TRBV12-4 CASSFSGPQHF TGTGCCAGCAGTTTCAGCGGGCCCCAGCATTTT
TRBD2 TRBJ2-1 once TRBV3-1/TRBV3-2 CASSPGLERWSQFF TGTGCCAGCAGTCCCGGACTAGAGAGGTGGTCGCAGTTCTTC
TRBD2 TRBJ2-3 NA TRBV25-1 CASSGPSGGNTDTQYF TGTGCCAGCAGTGGGCCTAGCGGGGGGAACACAGATACGCAGTATTTT
TRBD2 TRBJ2-6 NA TRBV10-2 CASRLAAGANVLTF TGCGCCAGCAGGCTAGCGGCGGGGGCCAACGTCCTGACTTTC
TRBD1 TRBJ1-5 NA TRBV6-5 CASSYRAGGSNQPQHF TGTGCCAGCAGTTACCGGGCAGGGGGTAGCAATCAGCCCCAGCATTTT
TRBD2 TRBJ2-2 few TRBV18 CASSPSPRAGDNTGELFF TGTGCCAGCTCACCTTCCCCTCGAGCGGGGGACAACACCGGGGAGCTGTTTTTT
TRBD1 TRBJ2-7 NA TRBV3-1/TRBV3-2 CASSQGQGLYEQYF TGTGCCAGCAGCCAAGGACAGGGGTTATACGAGCAGTACTTC
NA TRBJ1-4 many TRBV29-1 CSVGLGGNEKLFF TGCAGCGTTGGTCTCGGGGGTAATGAAAAACTGTTTTTT
TRBD2 TRBJ2-1 NA TRBV19 CASSIGTSGKSEQFF TGTGCCAGTAGTATAGGTACTAGCGGGAAGAGTGAGCAGTTCTTC
TRBD2 TRBJ2-3 NA TRBV7-7 CASSLGTSGRPEDTQYF TGTGCCAGCAGCTTAGGGACTAGCGGGAGGCCCGAGGATACGCAGTATTTT
TRBD1 TRBJ1-4 NA TRBV27 CASSSQQGTNEKLFF TGTGCCAGCAGTTCACAACAGGGGACTAATGAAAAACTGTTTTTT
NA TRBJ1-5 NA TRBV6-5 CASSYNHGRPQHF TGTGCCAGCAGTTACAACCACGGGAGGCCCCAGCATTTT
NA TRBJ2-5 NA TRBV11-3 CASSLRGWETQYF TGTGCCAGCAGCTTGAGGGGGTGGGAGACCCAGTACTTC
TRBD1 TRBJ2-7 NA TRBV5-1 CASSFGQGSYEQYF TGCGCCAGCAGCTTTGGACAGGGCTCGTACGAGCAGTACTTC
NA TRBJ2-5 NA TRBV5-4 CASSPAPGLSEETQYF TGTGCCAGCAGCCCCGCCCCGGGACTTAGCGAGGAGACCCAGTACTTC
NA TRBJ2-7 NA TRBV5-4 CASSLEGGSYEQYF TGTGCCAGCAGCCTGGAAGGGGGCTCCTACGAGCAGTACTTC
TRBD2 TRBJ2-3 once TRBV7-2 CASSFTGGPDTQYF TGTGCCAGCAGCTTCACGGGGGGGCCGGATACGCAGTATTTT
NA TRBJ1-1 NA TRBV5-1 CASSRTGLGNTEAFF TGCGCCAGCAGCCGAACAGGTCTGGGGAACACTGAAGCTTTCTTT
TRBD1 TRBJ1-5 NA TRBV30 CAWRGSGGQPQHF TGTGCCTGGAGAGGTTCAGGGGGACAGCCCCAGCATTTT
NA TRBJ2-5 NA TRBV28 CASSSRETQYF TGTGCCAGCAGTTCGCGGGAGACCCAGTACTTC
NA TRBJ1-6 NA TRBV6-5 CASSYIGSVSPLHF TGTGCCAGCAGTTACATTGGCAGTGTCTCACCCCTCCACTTT
NA TRBJ1-3 NA TRBV7-2 CASSLDHFSGNTIYF TGTGCCAGCAGCTTAGACCACTTCTCTGGAAACACCATATATTTT
TRBD2 TRBJ2-6 NA TRBV3-1/TRBV3-2 CASSQVGGSSGANVLTF TGTGCCAGCAGCCAAGTCGGCGGGAGCTCTGGGGCCAACGTCCTGACTTTC
NA TRBJ1-5 once TRBV6-5 CASSRGWNQPQHF TGTGCCAGCAGCCGGGGGTGGAATCAGCCCCAGCATTTT
TRBD2 TRBJ2-3 NA TRBV10-3 CAISDGRTSGSTDTQYF TGTGCCATCAGTGATGGTCGGACTAGCGGGAGTACAGATACGCAGTATTTT
TRBD1 TRBJ2-7 few TRBV25-1 CASTSDRFGEQYF TGTGCCAGCACCTCGGACAGGTTTGGGGAGCAGTACTTC
NA TRBJ1-2 NA TRBV4-3 CASSQVDRNYGYTF TGCGCCAGCAGCCAAGTCGACAGGAACTATGGCTACACCTTC
TRBD1 TRBJ2-1 NA TRBV9 CASSSRDSPYNEQFF TGTGCCAGCAGCTCCCGGGACAGCCCCTACAATGAGCAGTTCTTC
NA TRBJ2-7 NA TRBV5-5 CASSLVTGLYGEQYF TGTGCCAGCAGCTTGGTGACAGGTCTCTATGGCGAGCAGTACTTC
TRBD1 TRBJ1-6 NA TRBV2 CASFLDRGSTPLHF TGTGCCAGCTTCCTGGACAGGGGTAGTACACCCCTCCACTTT
NA TRBJ2-3 NA TRBV5-1 CASSFDGSTDTQYF TGCGCCAGCAGCTTCGACGGGAGCACAGATACGCAGTATTTT
NA TRBJ1-1 few TRBV10-3 CAISRGMNTEAFF TGTGCCATCAGTAGGGGGATGAACACTGAAGCTTTCTTT
NA TRBJ1-2 NA TRBV3-1/TRBV3-2 CASSQDLREQGYTF TGTGCCAGCAGCCAAGATTTAAGGGAGCAGGGCTACACCTTC
NA TRBJ2-2 NA TRBV6-6 CASSPQGNGELFF TGTGCCAGCAGTCCACAGGGAAATGGGGAGCTGTTTTTT
NA TRBJ1-2 NA TRBV7-3 CASSQTAPSAGNYGYTF TGTGCCAGCAGCCAAACCGCCCCCTCCGCGGGGAACTATGGCTACACCTTC
NA TRBJ1-1 few TRBV9 CASSNGGWNTEAFF TGTGCCAGCAGCAACGGGGGGTGGAACACTGAAGCTTTCTTT
NA TRBJ2-1 NA TRBV7-3 CASSAGRIGEQFF TGTGCCAGCAGCGCGGGACGGATAGGTGAGCAGTTCTTC
NA TRBJ1-5 NA TRBV5-6 CASSLPGGPQHF TGTGCCAGCAGCCTACCCGGCGGGCCCCAGCATTTT
NA TRBJ2-7 NA TRBV27 CASSLSSYYEQYF TGTGCCAGCAGTTTAAGTAGTTACTACGAGCAGTACTTC
NA TRBJ2-7 few TRBV6-2/TRBV6-3 CASSTNGVATYNYEQYF TGTGCCAGCAGTACGAACGGGGTGGCCACTTACAATTACGAGCAGTACTTC
TRBD1 TRBJ1-1 few TRBV10-1 CASSESMQGAMNTEAFF TGCGCCAGCAGTGAGTCGATGCAGGGGGCCATGAACACTGAAGCTTTCTTT
TRBD2 TRBJ2-5 NA TRBV5-1 CASSPGLAGSQETQYF TGCGCCAGCAGCCCAGGACTAGCGGGGAGCCAAGAGACCCAGTACTTC
TRBD2 TRBJ2-4 NA TRBV7-9 CASSLGTSGMAKNIQYF TGTGCCAGCAGCTTAGGGACTAGCGGGATGGCCAAAAACATTCAGTACTTC
NA TRBJ2-3 NA TRBV11-3 CASSLGRGADTQYF TGTGCCAGCAGCTTAGGCAGGGGGGCAGATACGCAGTATTTT
TRBD1 TRBJ2-3 NA TRBV5-6 CASSTGQGIDTQYF TGTGCCAGCAGCACGGGACAGGGGATAGATACGCAGTATTTT
NA TRBJ1-6 NA TRBV5-1 CASSHDGSNSPLHF TGCGCCAGCAGCCATGACGGGTCGAATTCACCCCTCCACTTT
TRBD1 TRBJ2-7 NA TRBV6-5 CASRVDRAYEQYF TGTGCCAGCAGGGTCGACAGGGCGTACGAGCAGTACTTC
NA TRBJ2-4 NA TRBV19 CASSPTGGKNIQYF TGTGCCAGTAGCCCTACCGGAGGGAAAAACATTCAGTACTTC
NA TRBJ2-7 NA TRBV7-9 CASSIDREQYF TGTGCCAGCAGCATAGACAGAGAGCAGTACTTC
TRBD2 TRBJ2-3 NA TRBV7-2 CASSRTSGTDTQYF TGTGCCAGCAGTCGTACTAGCGGCACAGATACGCAGTATTTT
NA TRBJ2-2 NA TRBV3-1/TRBV3-2 CASSQAAMSTGELFF TGTGCCAGCAGCCAAGCCGCAATGAGCACCGGGGAGCTGTTTTTT
NA TRBJ1-1 once TRBV18 CASSPRGDTEAFF TGTGCCAGCTCACCGCGGGGAGACACTGAAGCTTTCTTT
TRBD1 TRBJ1-5 NA TRBV16 CASSRPDTGGNQPQHF TGTGCCAGCAGCCGACCGGATACAGGGGGCAATCAGCCCCAGCATTTT